The 32 T cell receptor beta chains below all came from one sample that was sequenced in a study of lymphopenia after photon versus proton radiotherapy. TCRdb's table, derived via immunoSEQ multiplex PCR, lists solely in-frame clones and lacks some. The table lists approximately 31,000 clones, around 82% of them singletons. This specimen consisted of peripheral blood, obtained from a patient treated with proton-based radiotherapy. The receptors shown here come from a woman aged 70-85 years with pancreatic cancer.

This clone was observed a handful of times. The rearrangement links TRBV19 to TRBJ2-5, with a possible D match to TRBD2 (6 bases). V lost 8 bases and J lost 2, with 12 bases in between. Germline V gene lookup returns CDR1 LNHDA and CDR2 SQIVND (reference sequence). The CDR3 runs to 13 residues. CDR3 nucleotides: TGTGCCAGTTCGGGGGTGATTCAAGAGACCCAGTACTTC. Protein: CASSGVIQETQYF.

This clone came up once. DNA of the CDR3: TGCAGCGTGCTCAGGGACTCTTCTGGTGGCTACACCTTC. Translating gives CSVLRDSSGGYTF. The chain has TRBV29-1 and TRBJ1-2, with D possibly TRBD1 on 5 matching bases. This CDR3 has 13 residues. The germline CDR1 and CDR2 sequences are SQVTM and ANQGSEA. Trimming removed 6 bases at V and 7 bases at J, with 18 bases between.

V gene TRBV6-5 combines with J gene TRBJ2-1; 11 nucleotides align to TRBD2. Per germline, CDR1 MNHEY and CDR2 SVGAGI. The CDR3 covers 16 residues. J lost 12 bases, V lost 1 base, and 11 bases had no gene match. The CDR3 DNA follows: TGTGCCAGCAGTTACTTCGCTAGCGGGAGGAACCTAGGGCAGTTCTTC. Translated: CASSYFASGRNLGQFF.

The rearrangement uses TRBV28 and TRBJ1-2; possibly TRBD1 for D (5 bases). Between the trimmed V and J ends, which lost 4 bases and 8 bases, there was a span of 14 bases. This CDR3 contains 13 residues. Germline values: CDR1 MDHEN, CDR2 SYDVKM. CDR3 DNA: TGTGCCAGCAGTTCGGGGTTTCGGGACGGCTACACCTTC. Translating it yields CASSSGFRDGYTF.

The chain links TRBV11-3 to TRBJ2-1; 9 nucleotides agree with TRBD2. There are 14 residues in the CDR3. Germline V gives CDR1 SGHNT, CDR2 YENEEA. The ends lost 5 bases at V and 5 bases at J; junction bases unmatched: 4. CDR3 coding DNA: TGTGCCAGCAGCCCATTAGCGGGAGACAATGAGCAGTTCTTC. It translates to CASSPLAGDNEQFF.

V and J are TRBV7-9 and TRBJ2-4; no clear D. This CDR3 region has 14 residues. CDR1 SEHNR and CDR2 FQNEAQ come from the germline V gene (reference sequence). Trimming cost V 1 base and J 4 bases, with 8 bases left between them. CDR3 coding DNA: TGTGCCAGCAGCTTAGAGGCCAGTAAAAACATTCAGTACTTC. This sequence encodes CASSLEASKNIQYF. The entire variable domain, with the rest obtained from reference TRBV7-9 and TRBJ2-4, is as follows: DTGVSQNPRHKITKRGQNVTFRCDPISEHNRLYWYRQTLGQGPEFLTYFQNEAQLEKSRLLSDRFSAERPKGSFSTLEIQRTEQGDSAMYLCASSLEASKNIQYFGAGTRLSVL.

This clone showed up just once. CDR3 protein: CASSHPGQETQYF. DNA of the CDR3: TGTGCCAGCAGTCATCCGGGCCAAGAGACCCAGTACTTC. The rearrangement uses TRBV9 and TRBJ2-5; D uncertain. The CDR3 spans 13 residues. Trimming took off 5 bases at V and 1 base at J, with 9 bases between the two ends. Germline CDR1 and CDR2: SGDLS and YYNGEE.

The J gene is TRBJ2-4, the V gene TRBV4-1; 10 positions agree with TRBD1. This CDR3 comprises 17 residues. Germline V gene sequence: CDR1 MGHRA, CDR2 YSYEKL. V gave up 0 bases and J gave up 6 bases; unmatched junction bases: 8. The CDR3 spells CASSQDSGTGVLNIQYF. Here the CDR3 DNA reads TGCGCCAGCAGCCAAGATTCCGGGACAGGGGTATTAAACATTCAGTACTTC.

The chain is built from TRBV5-1 and TRBJ2-5; possibly TRBD2 for D (6 bases). Judging by the DNA end, TRBJ2-7 fits better; the J call may be wrong. The CDR3 has 15 amino acids. The germline CDR1 and CDR2 sequences are SGHRS and YFSETQ. The CDR3 spells CASSAKPSDSYEQYF. CDR3 DNA: TGCGCCAGCAGCGCTAAACCTAGCGACTCCTACGAGCAGTACTTC.

V gene TRBV28 combines with J gene TRBJ2-5; no reliable D call. Germline CDR1 and CDR2: MDHEN and SYDVKM. This CDR3 is 12 amino acids long. V was trimmed by 5 bases and J by 5 bases, leaving 9 bases between them. The DNA of the CDR3 is TGTGCCAGCAGTCGGTCTAGTGAGACCCAGTACTTC. The encoded protein is CASSRSSETQYF.

This clone turned up a few times. The rearrangement uses TRBV5-1 and TRBJ1-1, with TRBD1 identical over 10 bases. Germline assignment: CDR1 SGHRS and CDR2 YFSETQ. The CDR3 totals 15 residues. The junction had 3 bases not matched to a gene; V was cut back by 4 bases and J by 0 bases. The CDR3 sequence: CASSPGQGVNTEAFF. CDR3 DNA sequence: TGCGCCAGCAGCCCAGGACAGGGGGTGAACACTGAAGCTTTCTTT.

The chain couples TRBV5-1 to TRBJ1-1, with D possibly matching TRBD1 (5 bases). Trimming removed 5 bases at V and 2 bases at J, with 16 bases between. The germline gives CDR1 SGHRS, CDR2 YFSETQ. The CDR3 runs 15 residues. The CDR3 is CASRYFGGTNTEAFF. CDR3 in DNA: TGCGCCAGCAGATATTTTGGGGGAACTAACACTGAAGCTTTCTTT.

Remarks on this clone: The germline gene is not matched at one end of the junction; a read error may be the cause. The V and J genes are TRBV4-1 and TRBJ1-5, with 7 bases aligning to TRBD1. Per the germline V gene, CDR1 is MGHRA and CDR2 is YSYEKL. The CDR3 runs to 15 residues. CDR3 coding DNA: TGCGCCAGCAGCCAAGGACAGGGAGGGGATCAGCCCCAACATTTT. This encodes CASSQGQGGDQPQHF.

The chain combines TRBV5-1 with TRBJ2-7; the match to TRBD2 covers 10 bases. The J segment lost 10 bases and the V segment lost 4 bases, leaving 11 bases of the junction unmatched. The CDR3 runs 14 residues. Germline V gene lookup returns CDR1 SGHRS and CDR2 YFSETQ. CDR3 sequence reads: CASSPTSGHLGQYF. DNA of the CDR3: TGCGCCAGCAGCCCGACTAGCGGGCACCTTGGCCAGTACTTC. The complete variable domain, with remaining parts taken from reference TRBV5-1 and TRBJ2-7, reads KAGVTQTPRYLIKTRGQQVTLSCSPISGHRSVSWYQQTPGQGLQFLFEYFSETQRNKGNFPGRFSGRQFSNSRSEMNVSTLELGDSALYLCASSPTSGHLGQYFGPGTRLTVT.

This rearrangement joins TRBV5-8 to TRBJ2-3; D remains unclear. The germline V gene has CDR1 SGHTS and CDR2 YDEGEE. The CDR3 is made up of 16 amino acids. The V end was cut by 0 bases, the J end by 0 bases, with 11 bases between. CDR3 DNA: TGTGCCAGCAGCTTGGAAGCTGGCCTTAGCACAGATACGCAGTATTTT. As protein: CASSLEAGLSTDTQYF.

The sample holds one count of this clone. V and J are TRBV21-1 and TRBJ1-5. TRBV21-1 is a known pseudogene. The CDR3 runs 15 residues. This CDR3 reads CASSKEGRGNQPQHF. The DNA for the CDR3 is TGTGCCAGCAGCAAAGAAGGGCGAGGTAATCAGCCCCAGCATTTT.

The chain is built from TRBV2 and TRBJ2-7; tentatively, D is TRBD1 (6 bases). The germline V gene encodes CDR1 SNHLY and CDR2 FYNNEI. V lost 5 bases, J lost 5 bases, and 19 bases lay in between. This CDR3 has 15 amino acids. This chain's CDR3 is CASSSPGQGNHEQYF. The CDR3 DNA reads as TGTGCCAGCAGTTCCCCGGGGCAGGGGAACCACGAGCAGTACTTC.

The J gene is TRBJ2-5, the V gene TRBV27; D is unclear. V was trimmed by 5 bases and J by 6 bases, leaving 13 bases between them. The germline CDR1 and CDR2 sequences are MNHEY and SMNVEV (reference sequence). The length of the CDR3 is 13 residues. The CDR3 region has the DNA TGTGCCAGCAGTCCGTCGATTGGGAAGACCCAGTACTTC. Translating gives CASSPSIGKTQYF.

The J gene is TRBJ2-1, the V gene TRBV7-3; 9 nucleotides match TRBD2. Germline V gene sequence: CDR1 SGHTA, CDR2 FQGTGA. V lost 4 bases to trimming and J lost 5 bases; unmatched junction nucleotides: 12. The CDR3 has 17 amino acids. The CDR3 loop is CASSSTPSSGRHNEQFF. The CDR3 DNA reads TGTGCCAGCAGCTCCACCCCCTCAAGCGGGAGGCACAATGAGCAGTTCTTC.

The chain recombines TRBV7-9 with TRBJ2-7, with D perhaps TRBD1 or TRBD2 (5 bases each). The germline V gene encodes CDR1 SEHNR and CDR2 FQNEAQ (reference sequence). CDR3 length: 15 residues. The ends were cut back, 2 bases at V and 3 bases at J, with 14 bases in the middle. This CDR3 is CASSLRDLSGYEQYF. The CDR3, as DNA: TGTGCCAGCAGCTTAAGGGACCTAAGCGGCTACGAGCAGTACTTC.

The chain recombines TRBV4-2 with TRBJ2-3; TRBD2 aligns across 9 bases. The CDR3 runs 18 residues. The trim removed 0 bases at V and 7 bases at J, leaving 14 bases unmatched. Germline-derived CDR1 and CDR2 are LGHNA and YNFKEQ. The CDR3 sequence: CASSQEVLGTSGSNTQYF. The CDR3 DNA follows: TGTGCCAGCAGCCAAGAGGTATTGGGCACTAGCGGGTCGAATACGCAGTATTTT.

The chain uses TRBV7-8 and TRBJ2-7, with unresolved D. Germline values: CDR1 SGHVS, CDR2 FQNEAQ. V dropped 1 base and J dropped 3 bases, with 1 base sitting between them. CDR3 length equals 11 residues. CDR3: CASSLDYEQYF. The CDR3 DNA follows: TGTGCCAGCAGCTTAGACTACGAGCAGTACTTC.

This clone came up once. The chain joins TRBV7-8 to TRBJ2-7; 10 nucleotides match TRBD1. The CDR3 runs to 15 residues. Per the germline V gene, CDR1 is SGHVS and CDR2 is FQNEAQ. The trim removed 4 bases at V and 6 bases at J, leaving 9 bases unmatched. CDR3 sequence reads: CASSSAGTGVGEQYF. The CDR3 DNA reads as TGTGCCAGCAGCTCCGCCGGGACAGGGGTCGGCGAGCAGTACTTC.

J is TRBJ1-5 and V is TRBV2; TRBD1 matches at 7 bases. The CDR3 spans 14 residues. The junction had 10 bases not matched to a gene; V was cut back by 8 bases and J by 6 bases. The germline V gene has CDR1 SNHLY and CDR2 FYNNEI. The CDR3 bases are TGTGCCAGCTTAAGAGAAACAGGGGTTCAGCCCCAGCATTTT. The encoded protein is CASLRETGVQPQHF.

The count of this clone is one. This chain uses TRBV9 with TRBJ2-4; a possible D gene is TRBD2 (6 bases). The CDR3 has 17 residues. V dropped 0 bases and J dropped 5 bases, with 18 bases sitting between them. Germline CDR1 reads SGDLS; CDR2 reads YYNGEE. The CDR3 here is CASSVGGNSGRQNIQYF. CDR3 bases: TGTGCCAGCAGCGTAGGTGGAAACAGCGGGCGACAAAACATTCAGTACTTC. Together with reference TRBV9 and TRBJ2-4, the CDR3 gives the full variable domain: DSGVTQTPKHLITATGQRVTLRCSPRSGDLSVYWYQQSLDQGLQFLIQYYNGEERAKGNILERFSAQQFPDLHSELNLSSLELGDSALYFCASSVGGNSGRQNIQYFGAGTRLSVL.

The genes are TRBV7-2 and TRBJ2-1; D may be TRBD1 or TRBD2 (5 bases each). Trimming stripped 3 bases from V and 9 bases from J, with 12 bases between. CDR1 and CDR2 from the germline V gene are SGHTA and FQGNSA. CDR3 size: 13 residues. The CDR3 coding sequence is TGTGCCAGCAGCTTTCTAGAGAGGGGTGAGCAGTTCTTC. Amino acids: CASSFLERGEQFF.

The chain links TRBV9 to TRBJ2-1; 9 bases are shared with TRBD1. The CDR3 covers 14 residues. With 4 bases clipped from V and 8 bases from J, the junction kept 7 bases outside the gene matches. Germline V gene data show CDR1 as SGDLS and CDR2 as YYNGEE. CDR3 bases: TGTGCCAGCAGCATAATGGGACAGGGCGATGAGCAGTTCTTC. Translating it yields CASSIMGQGDEQFF. Drawing the rest from reference TRBV9 and TRBJ2-1, the complete variable domain is DSGVTQTPKHLITATGQRVTLRCSPRSGDLSVYWYQQSLDQGLQFLIQYYNGEERAKGNILERFSAQQFPDLHSELNLSSLELGDSALYFCASSIMGQGDEQFFGPGTRLTVL.

The gene calls are TRBV5-8 and TRBJ2-1, with 15 nucleotides matching TRBD2. V lost 4 bases and J lost 2; bases outside the gene matches: 7. The germline CDR1 and CDR2 sequences are SGHTS and YDEGEE. This CDR3 has 18 amino acids. CDR3: CASSQGLAGGGPYNEQFF. In nucleotides, the CDR3 is TGTGCCAGCAGCCAGGGACTAGCGGGAGGAGGGCCCTACAATGAGCAGTTCTTC.

V and J are TRBV30 and TRBJ1-3; perhaps TRBD1 as D (6 bases). This CDR3 comprises 13 residues. Germline V gene sequence: CDR1 GTSNPN, CDR2 SVGIG (reference sequence). With 7 bases removed from V and 4 bases from J, the gap between germline ends came to 14 bases. This CDR3 is CALGGTIGNTIYF. In DNA, the CDR3 is TGTGCCTTGGGAGGGACAATCGGAAACACCATATATTTT.

The V gene is TRBV7-9, the J gene TRBJ1-1; no definite D call. The CDR3 contains 14 residues. Germline CDR1 and CDR2: SEHNR and FQNEAQ (reference sequence). V was trimmed by 5 bases and J by 1 base, leaving 11 bases between them. The CDR3 region is CASSPEFPNTEAFF. The CDR3 region has the DNA TGTGCCAGCAGCCCGGAGTTCCCGAACACTGAAGCTTTCTTT.

The chain couples TRBV19 to TRBJ2-3; 11 nucleotides match TRBD2. The germline gives CDR1 LNHDA, CDR2 SQIVND (reference sequence). This CDR3 region has 16 residues. After removal of 3 bases from V and 3 bases from J, the junction contained 5 bases not matched to a gene. The CDR3 sequence: CASSIGGTSGTDTQYF. CDR3 bases: TGTGCCAGTAGTATCGGGGGGACTAGCGGTACAGATACGCAGTATTTT.

The chain recombines TRBV18 with TRBJ2-7; 8 bases are a match to TRBD1. Germline CDR1 is KGHSH and CDR2 is LQKENI. The CDR3 consists of 15 residues. Germline trimming cut 2 bases from V and 6 bases from J; bases unmatched to any gene: 9. DNA of the CDR3: TGTGCCAGCTCACCATTCGACAGGGGCAAGGGCGAGCAGTACTTC. It is translated as CASSPFDRGKGEQYF.